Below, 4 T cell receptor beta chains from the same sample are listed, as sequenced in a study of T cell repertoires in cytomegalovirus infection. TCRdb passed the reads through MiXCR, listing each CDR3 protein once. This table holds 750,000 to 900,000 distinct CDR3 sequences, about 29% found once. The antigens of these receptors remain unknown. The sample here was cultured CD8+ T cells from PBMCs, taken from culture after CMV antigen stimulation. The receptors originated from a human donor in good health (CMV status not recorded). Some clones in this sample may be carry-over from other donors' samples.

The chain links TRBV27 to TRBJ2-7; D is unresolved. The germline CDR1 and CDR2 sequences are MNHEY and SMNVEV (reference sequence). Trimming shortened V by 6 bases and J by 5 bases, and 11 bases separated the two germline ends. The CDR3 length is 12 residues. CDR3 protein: CASSQGVHEQYF. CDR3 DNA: TGTGCCAGCAGCCAAGGAGTCCACGAGCAGTACTTC.

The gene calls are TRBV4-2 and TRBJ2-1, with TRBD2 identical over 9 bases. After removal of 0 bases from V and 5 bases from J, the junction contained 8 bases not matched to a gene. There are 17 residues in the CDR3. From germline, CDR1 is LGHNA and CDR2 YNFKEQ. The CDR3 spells CASSQEMALAGNNEQFF. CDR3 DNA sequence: TGTGCCAGCAGCCAAGAGATGGCGCTAGCGGGGAACAATGAGCAGTTCTTC.

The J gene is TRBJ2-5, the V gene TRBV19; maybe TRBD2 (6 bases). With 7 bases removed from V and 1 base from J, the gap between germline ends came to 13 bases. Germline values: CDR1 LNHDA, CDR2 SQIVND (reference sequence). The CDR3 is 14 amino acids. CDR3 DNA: TGTGCCAGTACCCTGGGAGGCGGCCAAGAGACCCAGTACTTC. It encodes CASTLGGGQETQYF.

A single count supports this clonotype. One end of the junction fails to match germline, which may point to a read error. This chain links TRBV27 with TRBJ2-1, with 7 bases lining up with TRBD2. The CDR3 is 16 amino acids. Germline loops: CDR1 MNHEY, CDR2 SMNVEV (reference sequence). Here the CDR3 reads CASSLSGGSSYNKQFF. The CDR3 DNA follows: TGTGCCAGCAGTTTATCGGGAGGGAGCTCCTACAATAAGCAGTTCTTC.